This T cell receptor beta chain was retrieved from a study of radiation and T cells in renal cell carcinoma. General study findings and limits: In blood, top tumor clones expanded by 2 weeks, shrinking by 4.

Produced via immunoSEQ multiplex PCR; TCRdb's table is partial and in-frame only. The table includes some 120,000 clones, about four fifths detected once. In this sample, this clone turned up many times. Its antigen is unknown. CDR3 length: 13 residues. Trimming cost V 0 bases and J 4 bases, with 5 bases left between them. CDR1 and CDR2 (germline): SGHNT, YYREEE (reference sequence). Time point noted: blood 2 weeks post-SBRT. Treatment of the sample: 15 Gy SBRT to primary tumor, nephrectomy 4 weeks later. Blood was sampled at baseline, 2 weeks and 4 weeks after SBRT. The genes are TRBV5-4 and TRBJ1-3; D is unclear. This specimen was blood, taken from a patient whose treatment included radiotherapy and nephrectomy. The TCR originated in a man aged 45-60 years with renal cell carcinoma. The CDR3 nucleotides read TGTGCCAGCAGCTTGGCACAGGGAAACACCATATATTTT. It encodes CASSLAQGNTIYF.